These T cell receptor beta chains were read from a single sample in a study of blood T cells in healthy people across ages. TCRdb reprocessed the 5' RACE reads via MiXCR and lists one record per CDR3 protein. The top ten clones hold 3% to 4% of a sample with a few hundred thousand distinct CDR3 sequences, roughly a quarter of them seen once. This sample also appeared in a second study, on T cells of mothers and their children.

The sample taken for sequencing was blood. The receptors derive from a boy aged 2 to 10 in good health. Both conserved end residues are part of each CDR3. D genes are given only for firm matches. Clone size is stated in some rows and not others, as once, few, many or a class when expanded.

d_call j_call clone_size v_call cdr3_nt cdr3_aa
TRBD2 TRBJ2-2 few TRBV2 TGTGCCAGCAGTGTAGCGAGCGGGGTAACCGGGGAGCTGTTTTTT CASSVASGVTGELFF
TRBD1 TRBJ1-4 NA TRBV9 TGTGCCAGCAGCTCATTTGACAGGGGGTCCAATGAAAAACTGTTTTTT CASSSFDRGSNEKLFF
NA TRBJ1-5 NA TRBV6-2/TRBV6-3 TGTGCCAGCAGTTACGGCAAGAGTTGGCGTCAGCCCCAGCATTTT CASSYGKSWRQPQHF
NA TRBJ1-6 few TRBV20-1 TGCAGTGCTAGTCAGGGGCCCGAAACACCCCTCCACTTT CSASQGPETPLHF
TRBD2 TRBJ2-2 NA TRBV7-8 TGTGCCGGACAGTCCCGACTAGCGGGGGAACCCGGGGAGCTGTTTTTT CAGQSRLAGEPGELFF
TRBD1 TRBJ2-1 NA TRBV11-2 TGTGCCAGCAGTCAGGGACAGGGGTCGGGCAATGAGCAGTTCTTC CASSQGQGSGNEQFF
TRBD1 TRBJ2-4 NA TRBV7-9 TGTGCCAGCAGCCCCCGACAGGGGGGGGACATTCAGTACTTC CASSPRQGGDIQYF
NA TRBJ2-5 NA TRBV15 TGTGCCACCAGCAGAGCTGATTCCCAAGAGACCCAGTACTTC CATSRADSQETQYF
NA TRBJ1-5 few TRBV11-2 TGTGCCAGCAGCTTAGCCCCTAGGGGCCCTAGCAATCAGCCCCAGCATTTT CASSLAPRGPSNQPQHF
TRBD2 TRBJ2-1 NA TRBV2 TGTGCCAGCACCAAAGGACTAGCGGCTTACAATGAGCAGTTCTTC CASTKGLAAYNEQFF